A single T cell receptor (beta chain) is shown here with its context. Per the germline V gene, CDR1 is MNHNS and CDR2 is SASEGT. Trimming left V 4 bases short and J 1 base short, with 8 bases between. The CDR3 is 14 amino acids. The data originate from a study of cytomegalovirus exposure and HLA in healthy donors. Assay: immunoSEQ multiplex PCR; the TCRdb copy retains only in-frame clones and omits some. The sample consists of roughly 280,000 clones, 80% to 90% of them appearing once. The chain carries TRBV6-1 and TRBJ2-1, with D perhaps TRBD2 (5 bases). The sequencing sample was made of PBMCs. This sequence was found in a young woman in good health and CMV-seronegative. The CDR3 nucleotides read TGTGCCAGCAGTGTACGGACTTCCTACAATGAGCAGTTCTTC. This sequence encodes CASSVRTSYNEQFF.